This TCR beta chain was sequenced in a study of blood T cell repertoires in COVID-19. Study as a whole: PBMCs, B-cell-depleted T cells, or T cells were the source of the cDNA or gDNA that made up the material.

Profiled with immunoSEQ multiplex PCR; TCRdb holds only in-frame clones, not every one. The sample carries about 100,000 clones, about 85% recorded once. The sequence was collected from a man aged 50-59 years with active COVID-19. The sequencing sample was made of peripheral blood.

The CDR3 protein is CASSRSFRGSNEKLFF. For the CDR3, the DNA is TGTGCCAGCAGCCGTTCCTTCCGTGGCAGTAATGAAAAACTGTTTTTT. The chain has TRBV4-2 and TRBJ1-4, with D uncertain. The CDR3 sequence is 16 residues long. In germline, CDR1 is LGHNA, CDR2 YNFKEQ. V lost 4 bases and J 4 bases, leaving 16 bases between the germline ends.